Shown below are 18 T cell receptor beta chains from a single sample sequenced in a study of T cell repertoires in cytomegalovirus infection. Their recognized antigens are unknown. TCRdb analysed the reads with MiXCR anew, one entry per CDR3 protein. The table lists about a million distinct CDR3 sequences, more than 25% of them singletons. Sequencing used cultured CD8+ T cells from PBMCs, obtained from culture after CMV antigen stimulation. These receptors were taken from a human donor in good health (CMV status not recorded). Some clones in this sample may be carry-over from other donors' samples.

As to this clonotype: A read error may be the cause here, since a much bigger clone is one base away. This chain's CDR3 is CASSSRAEYYNEQFF. The CDR3 bases are TGTGCCAGCAGCTCAAGGGCAGAATACTACAATGAGCAGTTCTTC. V and J are TRBV7-6 and TRBJ2-1; D not resolved. Trimming shortened V by 4 bases and J by 3 bases, and 13 bases separated the two germline ends. This CDR3 comprises 15 residues. Looked up from germline, CDR1 is SGHVS and CDR2 is FNYEAQ.

CDR3 region: CASSLSGINEQFF. The CDR3 DNA reads as TGTGCCAGCAGTTTATCAGGGATCAATGAGCAGTTCTTC. V gene TRBV27 combines with J gene TRBJ2-1; D is ambiguous. CDR1 is MNHEY and CDR2 is SMNVEV in the germline V gene (reference sequence). The CDR3 is 13 amino acids. V gave up 0 bases and J gave up 6 bases, with 6 bases separating them.

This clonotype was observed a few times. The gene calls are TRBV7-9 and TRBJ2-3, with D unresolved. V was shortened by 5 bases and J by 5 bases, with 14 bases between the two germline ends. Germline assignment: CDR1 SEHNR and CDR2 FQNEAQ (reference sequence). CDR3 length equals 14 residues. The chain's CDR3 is CASSPIYWLDTQYF. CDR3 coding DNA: TGTGCCAGCAGCCCAATTTACTGGTTAGATACGCAGTATTTT. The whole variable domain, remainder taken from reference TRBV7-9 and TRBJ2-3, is DTGVSQNPRHKITKRGQNVTFRCDPISEHNRLYWYRQTLGQGPEFLTYFQNEAQLEKSRLLSDRFSAERPKGSFSTLEIQRTEQGDSAMYLCASSPIYWLDTQYFGPGTRLTVL.

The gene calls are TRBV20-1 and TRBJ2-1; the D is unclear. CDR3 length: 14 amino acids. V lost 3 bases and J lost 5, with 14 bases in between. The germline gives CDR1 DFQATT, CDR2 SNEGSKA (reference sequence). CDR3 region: CSASATLGDNEQFF. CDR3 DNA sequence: TGCAGTGCTAGCGCCACGTTAGGAGACAATGAGCAGTTCTTC.

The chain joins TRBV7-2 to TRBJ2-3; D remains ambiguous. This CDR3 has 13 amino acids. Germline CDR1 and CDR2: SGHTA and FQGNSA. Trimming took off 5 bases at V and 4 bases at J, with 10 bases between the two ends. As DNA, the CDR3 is TGTGCCAGCAGCCTCCATGGATCAGATACGCAGTATTTT. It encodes CASSLHGSDTQYF.

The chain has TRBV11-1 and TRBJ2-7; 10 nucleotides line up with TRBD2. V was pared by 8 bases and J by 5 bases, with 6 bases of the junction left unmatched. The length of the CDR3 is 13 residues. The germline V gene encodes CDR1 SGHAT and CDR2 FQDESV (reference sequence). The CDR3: CASSLAGADEQYV. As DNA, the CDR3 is TGTGCCAGCTCTCTAGCGGGGGCCGACGAGCAGTACGTC.

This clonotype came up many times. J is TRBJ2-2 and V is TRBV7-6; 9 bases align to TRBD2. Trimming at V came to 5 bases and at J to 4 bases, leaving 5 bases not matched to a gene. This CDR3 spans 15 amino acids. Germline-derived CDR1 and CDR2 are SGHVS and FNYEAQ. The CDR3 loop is CASSLSGGATGELFF. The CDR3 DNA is TGTGCCAGCAGCCTTAGCGGGGGAGCCACCGGGGAGCTGTTTTTT.

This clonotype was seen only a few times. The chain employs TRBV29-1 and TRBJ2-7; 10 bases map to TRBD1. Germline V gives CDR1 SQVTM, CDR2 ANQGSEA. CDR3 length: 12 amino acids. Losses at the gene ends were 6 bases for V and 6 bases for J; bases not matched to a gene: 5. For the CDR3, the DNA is TGCAGCGTGGACAGGGGGGATATCGAGCAGTACTTC. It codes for CSVDRGDIEQYF.

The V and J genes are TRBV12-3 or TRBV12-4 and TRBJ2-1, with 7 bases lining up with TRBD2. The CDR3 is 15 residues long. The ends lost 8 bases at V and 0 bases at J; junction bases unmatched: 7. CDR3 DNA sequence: TGTGCCAGCGACACTGCTAGCGGCTCCTACAATGAGCAGTTCTTC. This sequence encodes CASDTASGSYNEQFF.

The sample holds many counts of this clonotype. Written as DNA, the CDR3 is TGTGCCAGCAGCTTAAACGTAATGGCCAAAAACATTCAGTACTTC. It translates to CASSLNVMAKNIQYF. The rearrangement joins TRBV7-2 to TRBJ2-4; D gene unclear. Trimming left V 2 bases short and J 1 base short, with 9 bases between. Germline V gene data show CDR1 as SGHTA and CDR2 as FQGNSA. This CDR3 spans 15 amino acids.

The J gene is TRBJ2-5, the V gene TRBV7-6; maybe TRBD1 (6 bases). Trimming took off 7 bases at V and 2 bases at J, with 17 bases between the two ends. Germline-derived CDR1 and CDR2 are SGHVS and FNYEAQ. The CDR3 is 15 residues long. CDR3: CASILTGNIQETQYF. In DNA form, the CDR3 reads TGTGCCAGCATATTGACAGGAAATATTCAAGAGACCCAGTACTTC. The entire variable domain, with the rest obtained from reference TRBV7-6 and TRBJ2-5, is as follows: GAGVSQSPRYKVTKRGQDVALRCDPISGHVSLYWYRQALGQGPEFLTYFNYEAQQDKSGLPNDRFSAERPEGSISTLTIQRTEQRDSAMYRCASILTGNIQETQYFGPGTRLLVL.

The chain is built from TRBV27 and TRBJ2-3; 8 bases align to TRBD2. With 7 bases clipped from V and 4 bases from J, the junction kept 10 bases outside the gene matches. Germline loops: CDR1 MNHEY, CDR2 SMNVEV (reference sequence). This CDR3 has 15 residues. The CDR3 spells CASTSWAGGPDTQYF. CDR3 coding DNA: TGTGCCAGCACCTCTTGGGCGGGGGGTCCAGATACGCAGTATTTT.

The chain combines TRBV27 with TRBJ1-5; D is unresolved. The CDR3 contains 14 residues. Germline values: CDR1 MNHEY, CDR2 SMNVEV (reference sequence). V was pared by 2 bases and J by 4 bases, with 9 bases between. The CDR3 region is CASSLLGFNQPQHF. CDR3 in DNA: TGTGCCAGCAGTTTACTCGGTTTTAATCAGCCCCAGCATTTT.

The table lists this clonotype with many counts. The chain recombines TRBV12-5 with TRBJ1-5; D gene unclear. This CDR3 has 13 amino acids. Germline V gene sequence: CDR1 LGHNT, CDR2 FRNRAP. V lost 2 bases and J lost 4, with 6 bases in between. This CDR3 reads CASGLQGNQPQHF. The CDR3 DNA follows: TGTGCTAGTGGTTTGCAAGGGAATCAGCCCCAGCATTTT.

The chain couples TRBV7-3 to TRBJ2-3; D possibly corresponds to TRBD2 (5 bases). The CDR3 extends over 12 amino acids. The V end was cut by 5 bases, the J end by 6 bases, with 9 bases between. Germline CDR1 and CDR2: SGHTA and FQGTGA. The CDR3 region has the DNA TGTGCCAGCAGCAACGGCGGGGATACGCAGTATTTT. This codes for CASSNGGDTQYF.

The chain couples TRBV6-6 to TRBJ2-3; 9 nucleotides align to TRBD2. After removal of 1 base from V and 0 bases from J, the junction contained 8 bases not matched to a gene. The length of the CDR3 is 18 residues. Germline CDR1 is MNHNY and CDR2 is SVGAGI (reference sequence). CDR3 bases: TGTGCCAGCAGTTACTACACTAGCGGGCGACCGAGCACAGATACGCAGTATTTT. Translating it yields CASSYYTSGRPSTDTQYF.

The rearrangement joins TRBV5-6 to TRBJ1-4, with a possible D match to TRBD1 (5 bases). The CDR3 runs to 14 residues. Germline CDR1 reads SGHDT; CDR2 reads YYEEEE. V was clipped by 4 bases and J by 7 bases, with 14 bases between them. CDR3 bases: TGTGCCAGCAGCACGGGACGGCCGAGTGAAAAACTGTTTTTT. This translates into CASSTGRPSEKLFF.

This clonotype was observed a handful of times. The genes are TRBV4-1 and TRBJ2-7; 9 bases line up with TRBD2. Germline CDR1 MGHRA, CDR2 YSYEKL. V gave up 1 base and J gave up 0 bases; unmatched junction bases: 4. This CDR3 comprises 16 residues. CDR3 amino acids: CASSQVLTSGSYEQYF. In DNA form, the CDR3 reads TGCGCCAGCAGCCAAGTCTTGACTAGCGGCTCCTACGAGCAGTACTTC.